Reported below is one T cell receptor beta chain. cDNA synthesis used a TRAV/TRBV-specific primer set for both chains. PCR amplification of the TCRs was performed with Phusion for 20 to 25 PCR cycles, and it relied on a constant-region primer together with a V-primer adapter. TCRdb called the reads again in MiXCR, with one record for every CDR3 protein. Seen here are some 94,000 distinct CDR3 sequences, 20% to 25% observed once, and the top ten hold 10% to 15%. The data stem from a study of low-dose radiotherapy and immunotherapy resistance in tumors. Across the whole study: Per fraction, Cohort 2 was given 1 Gy every two weeks, accumulating a total of 13 Gy over 26 weeks. Every two weeks, the protocol called for intravenous cyclophosphamide at 200 mg/m2. It was given one day before each radiation and immunotherapy administration.

Time point denoted: after trial treatment. Treatment denoted: LDRT plus nivolumab, ipilimumab, low-dose cyclophosphamide and aspirin (RACIN trial). Eligible patients had advanced solid tumors lacking tumor-infiltrating lymphocytes. The material was PBMCs, obtained after low-dose radiotherapy plus immunotherapy. This receptor was obtained from a female donor with ovarian cancer.

CDR3 DNA: TGTGCCAGCAGTTTAATTAGCGGGGGGTACAATGAGCAGTTCTTC. As protein: CASSLISGGYNEQFF. V is TRBV12-3 or TRBV12-4 and J is TRBJ2-1; 10 bases fit TRBD2. V lost 2 bases, J lost 4 bases, and 2 bases stayed unmatched. This CDR3 region has 15 residues.